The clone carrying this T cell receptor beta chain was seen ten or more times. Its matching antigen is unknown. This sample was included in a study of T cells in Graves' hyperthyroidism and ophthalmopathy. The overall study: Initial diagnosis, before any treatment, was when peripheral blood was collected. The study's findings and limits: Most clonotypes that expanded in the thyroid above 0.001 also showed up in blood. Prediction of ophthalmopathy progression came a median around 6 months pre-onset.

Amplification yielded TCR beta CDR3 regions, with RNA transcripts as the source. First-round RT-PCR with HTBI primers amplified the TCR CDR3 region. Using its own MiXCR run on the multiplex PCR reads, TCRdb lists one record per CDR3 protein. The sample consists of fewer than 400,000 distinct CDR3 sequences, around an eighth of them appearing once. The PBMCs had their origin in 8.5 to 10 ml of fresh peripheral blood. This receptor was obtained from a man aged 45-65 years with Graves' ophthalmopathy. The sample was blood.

The CDR3 is CASSMSALADTGELFF. As DNA, the CDR3 is TGTGCCAGCAGCATGTCCGCACTAGCGGACACCGGGGAGCTGTTTTTT. The genes are TRBV5-5 and TRBJ2-2; 8 bases line up with TRBD2. The V gene end was trimmed by 4 bases and the J gene end by 3 bases; junction bases not matched to a gene: 8. The CDR3 extends over 16 amino acids. The germline gives CDR1 SGHKS, CDR2 YYEKEE (reference sequence).